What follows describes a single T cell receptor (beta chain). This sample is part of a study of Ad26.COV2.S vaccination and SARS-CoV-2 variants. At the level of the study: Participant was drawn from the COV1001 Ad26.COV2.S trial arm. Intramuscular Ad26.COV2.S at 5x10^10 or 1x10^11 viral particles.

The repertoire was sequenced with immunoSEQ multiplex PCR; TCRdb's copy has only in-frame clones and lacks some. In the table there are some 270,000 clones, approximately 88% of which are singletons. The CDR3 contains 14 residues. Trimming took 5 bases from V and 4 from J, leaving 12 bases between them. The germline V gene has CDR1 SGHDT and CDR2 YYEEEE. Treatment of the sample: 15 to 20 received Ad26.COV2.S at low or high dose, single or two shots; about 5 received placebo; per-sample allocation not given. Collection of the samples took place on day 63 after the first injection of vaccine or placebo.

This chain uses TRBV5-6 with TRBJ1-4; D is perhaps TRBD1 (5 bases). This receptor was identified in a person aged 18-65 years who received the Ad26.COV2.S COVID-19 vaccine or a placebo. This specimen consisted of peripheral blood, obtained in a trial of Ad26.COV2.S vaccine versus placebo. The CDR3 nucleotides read TGTGCCAGCAGGAGGGGCCAGGGTAATGAAAAACTGTTTTTT. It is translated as CASRRGQGNEKLFF. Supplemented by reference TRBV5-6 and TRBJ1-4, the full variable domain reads DAGVTQSPTHLIKTRGQQVTLRCSPKSGHDTVSWYQQALGQGPQFIFQYYEEEERQRGNFPDRFSGHQFPNYSSELNVNALLLGDSALYLCASRRGQGNEKLFFGSGTQLSVL.